The 2 T cell receptor beta chains below were found in one sample sequenced in a study of T cells expressing NK-cell markers. TCRdb reprocessed the 5' RACE reads; each CDR3 protein has one entry and no DNA is given. Found here are 440,000 or so distinct CDR3 sequences; the top ten clones hold approximately 7%. Sequenced input: blood T cells: a sorted CD56 or NKG2C T cell subset, CD4+ or CD8+ T cells, or bulk PBMC T cells (not recorded which). The receptors were gathered from a woman aged 18 to 75 in good health.

The chain links TRBV20-1 to TRBJ2-3; TCRdb indicates TRBD1, and absent DNA this call remains unverified. Germline CDR1 reads DFQATT; CDR2 reads SNEGSKA (reference sequence). The CDR3 totals 17 residues. CDR3 residues: CSASQLGGQDTTDTQYF.

This chain links TRBV5-5 with TRBJ1-2; there is no DNA to check the TCRdb D call of TRBD1. The CDR3 extends over 15 amino acids. The germline CDR1 and CDR2 sequences are SGHKS and YYEKEE (reference sequence). The chain's CDR3 is CASSSSRTGGYGYTF.